The source of this TCR beta chain is a study of blood T cell repertoires in COVID-19. Study-wide context: T cells, B-cell-depleted T cells, or PBMCs provided the cDNA or gDNA that served as material.

Study processing details: The authors estimated nucleated cell counts from reference gene primer amplification. Method: immunoSEQ multiplex PCR; TCRdb's copy keeps in-frame clones and lacks some. Clonal size and the V and J genes are those of that table, whereas D and trimming came from the DNA. The table records 150,000 to 200,000 clones, 70% to 90% of them present only once. The CDR3 totals 16 residues. V was pared by 4 bases and J by 10 bases, with 21 bases between. Germline CDR1 is SGHNT and CDR2 is YYREEE (reference sequence). This TCR derives from a man aged 50-59 years with active or convalescent COVID-19. The gene calls are TRBV5-4 and TRBJ1-6; D is unclear. Sample: peripheral blood. Here the CDR3 DNA reads TGTGCCAGCAGCGCCATCCCCGGGTCTAGGGAGTCACCCCTCCACTTT. Its translation is CASSAIPGSRESPLHF.